This entry lists 32 T cell receptor beta chains sequenced from one sample in a study of beta chain features in type 1 diabetes. Findings and limits, study-wide: All four CD4+ subsets of Type 1 diabetes patients contained TCRB CDR3s that were moderately but significantly shorter.

The antigens for these receptors are not known. Of the isolated RNA, all was reverse transcribed, and so the sequenced material was expressed TCRB transcripts. Sequencing was performed with immunoSEQ multiplex PCR; in TCRdb, only in-frame clones are kept and a portion is missing. This sample has 600,000 to 700,000 clones, with around 12% found just once. The sample comprised naive CD4+ T cells from blood. These receptor sequences come from a man younger than 40 with type 1 diabetes.

The chain is built from TRBV30 and TRBJ1-2, with TRBD1 as a possible D gene (6 bases). Trimming shortened V by 2 bases and J by 4 bases, and 8 bases separated the two germline ends. This CDR3 has 12 residues. Germline lookup yields CDR1 GTSNPN and CDR2 SVGIG (reference sequence). The CDR3 loop is CAWSTGIYGYTF. The CDR3 DNA follows: TGTGCCTGGAGTACAGGGATCTATGGCTACACCTTC.

The table lists this clone with a few counts. CDR3 amino acids: CASSFTNTIYF. The CDR3 bases are TGTGCCAGCAGCTTTACAAACACCATATATTTT. This rearrangement joins TRBV5-8 to TRBJ1-3, with unresolved D. The germline V gene has CDR1 SGHTS and CDR2 YDEGEE. V gave up 2 bases and J gave up 6 bases, with 3 bases separating them. This CDR3 is 11 amino acids long.

This clone showed up just a few times. This chain uses TRBV15 with TRBJ1-1; perhaps TRBD1 as D (5 bases). Germline CDR1 is LNHNV and CDR2 is YYDKDF (reference sequence). The V end was cut by 1 base, the J end by 5 bases, with 14 bases between. The CDR3 has 15 residues. CDR3 DNA sequence: TGTGCCACCAGCAGAGCGGCGGGAGAGGGGACTGAAGCTTTCTTT. Its translation is CATSRAAGEGTEAFF.

V usage is TRBV2 and J usage is TRBJ1-1; perhaps TRBD1 as D (5 bases). The V end was cut by 7 bases, the J end by 1 base, with 7 bases between. The germline V gene has CDR1 SNHLY and CDR2 FYNNEI. The CDR3 totals 12 residues. CDR3: CASIDRNTEAFF. CDR3 nucleotide sequence: TGTGCCAGCATTGACAGGAACACTGAAGCTTTCTTT.

The chain recombines TRBV15 with TRBJ1-5; 9 bases are shared with TRBD1. Germline CDR1 LNHNV, CDR2 YYDKDF (reference sequence). The CDR3 consists of 16 residues. V lost 2 bases, J lost 5 bases, and 7 bases stayed unmatched. CDR3 coding DNA: TGTGCCACCAGCAGACACAAACAGGGGGCAGATCAGCCCCAGCATTTT. This gives the protein CATSRHKQGADQPQHF. Full variable domain (remainder filled in from reference TRBV15 and TRBJ1-5): DAMVIQNPRYQVTQFGKPVTLSCSQTLNHNVMYWYQQKSSQAPKLLFHYYDKDFNNEADTPDNFQSRRPNTSFCFLDIRSPGLGDTAMYLCATSRHKQGADQPQHFGDGTRLSIL.

The gene calls are TRBV6-1 and TRBJ1-5; TRBD1 might be the D (5 bases). Trimming stripped 4 bases from V and 0 bases from J, with 13 bases between. CDR1 is MNHNS and CDR2 is SASEGT in the germline V gene. The length of the CDR3 is 16 residues. Written as DNA, the CDR3 is TGTGCCAGCAGTGGACCGGGACGGATTAGCAATCAGCCCCAGCATTTT. As protein: CASSGPGRISNQPQHF.

Comment on this clone: Mismatch with germline at one junction end may stem from a read error. The chain joins TRBV29-1 to TRBJ1-2, with unresolved D. The CDR3 loop spans 13 amino acids. Germline CDR1 reads SQVTM; CDR2 reads ANQGSEA. CDR3 sequence: CCVQEAGRYGYTF. As DNA, the CDR3 is TGCTGCGTTCAGGAGGCCGGTCGTTATGGCTACACCTTC.

This clone was counted a few times. The chain has TRBV7-2 and TRBJ1-1, with unresolved D. V was pared by 6 bases and J by 7 bases, with 9 bases between. The CDR3 sequence is 11 residues long. Germline V gene sequence: CDR1 SGHTA, CDR2 FQGNSA. The DNA of the CDR3 is TGTGCCAGCAGTGCAGTCATTGAAGCTTTCTTT. This translates into CASSAVIEAFF.

The gene calls are TRBV4-2 and TRBJ2-3, with 7 positions matching TRBD1. The J segment lost 1 base and the V segment lost 4 bases, leaving 2 bases of the junction unmatched. In germline, CDR1 is LGHNA, CDR2 YNFKEQ. This CDR3 spans 14 amino acids. The CDR3 DNA reads TGTGCCAGCAGCCTAGGACAGGGCACAGATACGCAGTATTTT. Translating it yields CASSLGQGTDTQYF.

The J gene is TRBJ2-1, the V gene TRBV7-3; 8 bases align to TRBD1. This CDR3 contains 13 residues. V shed 5 bases, J shed 7 bases, and the junction held 4 bases outside the gene matches. Per germline, CDR1 SGHTA and CDR2 FQGTGA. This CDR3 reads CASSLWTGNEQFF. CDR3 nucleotide sequence: TGTGCCAGCAGCCTCTGGACAGGGAATGAGCAGTTCTTC.

About this clone: One end of the junction fails to match germline, which may point to a read error. The chain couples TRBV6-1 to TRBJ1-4; no clear D. CDR1 is MNHNS, CDR2 SASEGT, per germline. The CDR3 has 17 amino acids. The DNA of the CDR3 is TGTGCCAGCAGTCAAGCCCAGGCGGCCGGCGGTAATGAAAAACTGTTTTTT. Translation: CASSQAQAAGGNEKLFF.

The chain combines TRBV2 with TRBJ1-1; D is perhaps TRBD1 (6 bases). Germline CDR1 SNHLY, CDR2 FYNNEI. V was trimmed by 9 bases and J by 1 base, leaving 9 bases between them. CDR3 length equals 12 residues. DNA of the CDR3: TGTGCCAGTCCAGGGGAGAACACTGAAGCTTTCTTT. The encoded protein is CASPGENTEAFF.

This clone turned up a few times. The V call is TRBV10-3, the J call TRBJ2-2; perhaps TRBD1 as D (6 bases). CDR3 size: 14 residues. From germline, CDR1 is ENHRY and CDR2 SYGVKD. The V gene lost 3 bases and the J gene lost 8 bases, with 13 bases spanning the gap. The CDR3 reads CAISDGQLAGELFF. The CDR3 DNA reads as TGTGCCATCAGTGATGGACAGCTCGCGGGGGAGCTGTTTTTT.

V and J are TRBV30 and TRBJ2-5; D may be TRBD2 (6 bases). CDR3 length: 13 amino acids. Germline CDR1 reads GTSNPN; CDR2 reads SVGIG (reference sequence). Deletions cut 0 bases from V and 6 bases from J, with 11 bases between. The CDR3 spells CAWSVGGLQTQYF. In nucleotides, the CDR3 is TGTGCCTGGAGTGTTGGAGGGCTGCAGACCCAGTACTTC.

V is TRBV6-1 and J is TRBJ1-3; no definite D call. CDR3 length: 15 residues. The germline V and J ends were trimmed by 7 bases and 0 bases, with 13 bases remaining between them. Germline V gene sequence: CDR1 MNHNS, CDR2 SASEGT. Written as DNA, the CDR3 is TGTGCCAGCAACCCAGGAGCAAACTCTGGAAACACCATATATTTT. Translated, it gives CASNPGANSGNTIYF.

There are a few counts of this clone. This chain joins TRBV25-1 and TRBJ1-3; no clear D gene. V was clipped by 1 base and J by 0 bases, with 7 bases between them. The CDR3 contains 15 residues. Germline V lookup: CDR1 MGHDK, CDR2 SYGVNS. CDR3 DNA: TGTGCCAGCAGTGAATCGGGCCGCTCTGGAAACACCATATATTTT. Its protein product is CASSESGRSGNTIYF.

This clone turned up a few times. J is TRBJ1-3 and V is TRBV30, with D perhaps matching TRBD1 (5 bases). This CDR3 comprises 14 residues. Trimming cost V 2 bases and J 4 bases, with 12 bases left between them. Looked up from germline, CDR1 is GTSNPN and CDR2 is SVGIG (reference sequence). CDR3 in amino acids: CAWSPLGAGNTIYF. The CDR3 region has the DNA TGTGCCTGGAGTCCCCTCGGGGCCGGAAACACCATATATTTT.

This clone was counted between two and nine times. The gene calls are TRBV7-2 and TRBJ1-1; no firm D call. V was trimmed by 5 bases and J by 0 bases, leaving 13 bases between them. CDR1 and CDR2 (germline): SGHTA, FQGNSA. This CDR3 contains 15 residues. CDR3 in amino acids: CASSGEIHMNTEAFF. CDR3 in DNA: TGTGCCAGCAGCGGCGAGATTCACATGAACACTGAAGCTTTCTTT.

The genes are TRBV11-2 and TRBJ2-1; TRBD2 agrees at 8 bases. After removal of 4 bases from V and 6 bases from J, the junction contained 5 bases not matched to a gene. Germline V gene data show CDR1 as SGHAT and CDR2 as FQNNGV. The CDR3 has 14 amino acids. As DNA, the CDR3 is TGTGCCAGCAGCTCCGCCGGGGGGGCCAATGAGCAGTTCTTC. Residues: CASSSAGGANEQFF.

The genes are TRBV7-9 and TRBJ2-5; 10 bases are a match to TRBD1. The CDR3 is made up of 17 amino acids. The germline V gene has CDR1 SEHNR and CDR2 FQNEAQ (reference sequence). The V gene end was trimmed by 4 bases and the J gene end by 3 bases; junction bases not matched to a gene: 11. This chain's CDR3 is CASSSLPGQGTEETQYF. In DNA form, the CDR3 reads TGTGCCAGCAGCTCGCTACCGGGACAGGGGACGGAAGAGACCCAGTACTTC.

The chain carries TRBV5-1 and TRBJ2-5, with 8 bases aligning to TRBD1. Germline V gene sequence: CDR1 SGHRS, CDR2 YFSETQ. The CDR3 is 16 amino acids. V trimming: 2 bases; J trimming: 3 bases; junction bases outside the gene matches: 9. DNA for the CDR3: TGCGCCAGCAGCTTTAACGGAGACAGGGGAAAAGAGACCCAGTACTTC. This translates into CASSFNGDRGKETQYF.

The chain couples TRBV12-2 to TRBJ2-2; TRBD1 is taken as the D call from the table, unchecked against the DNA. TRBV12-2 is an annotated pseudogene. The CDR3 runs 15 residues. CDR3 DNA: TGTGCAAGTCGCCTCCGGGACAGGAACACCGGGGAGCTGTTTTTT. Residues: CASRLRDRNTGELFF.

V usage is TRBV25-1 and J usage is TRBJ1-2; D not certain. CDR3 length: 13 amino acids. Between the trimmed V and J ends, which lost 1 base and 3 bases, there was a span of 6 bases. Looked up from germline, CDR1 is MGHDK and CDR2 is SYGVNS. Here the CDR3 DNA reads TGTGCCAGCAGTGAATGGGAGGACTATGGCTACACCTTC. Protein product: CASSEWEDYGYTF.

V usage is TRBV7-2 and J usage is TRBJ2-3; no firm D call. CDR3 length: 14 residues. CDR1 is SGHTA and CDR2 is FQGNSA in the germline V gene. Trimming took off 5 bases at V and 5 bases at J, with 14 bases between the two ends. The CDR3 coding sequence is TGTGCCAGCAGCGTCCGCCCCTCCGTAGATACGCAGTATTTT. Translation gives CASSVRPSVDTQYF.

The chain couples TRBV19 to TRBJ1-4; no clear D gene. Between the trimmed V and J ends, which lost 6 bases and 4 bases, there was a span of 9 bases. Per germline, CDR1 LNHDA and CDR2 SQIVND (reference sequence). The CDR3 covers 13 residues. CDR3 residues: CASRAGSNEKLFF. As DNA, the CDR3 is TGTGCCAGTAGAGCCGGAAGTAATGAAAAACTGTTTTTT.

This chain joins TRBV13 and TRBJ2-7; TRBD1 is a possible D gene (6 bases). With 5 bases removed from V and 2 bases from J, the gap between germline ends came to 10 bases. The CDR3 spans 13 residues. CDR1 is PRHDT and CDR2 is FYEKMQ in the germline V gene (reference sequence). CDR3 sequence (DNA): TGTGCCAGCAGCCAAACAGGGCCCTACGAGCAGTACTTC. The encoded protein is CASSQTGPYEQYF.

The chain recombines TRBV14 with TRBJ2-3; TRBD2 might be the D (7 bases). Germline V gene data show CDR1 as SGHDN and CDR2 as FVKESK. V was clipped by 4 bases and J by 4 bases, with 15 bases between them. The CDR3 is 15 amino acids. The CDR3 spells CASSPVRGGADTQYF. In DNA, the CDR3 is TGTGCCAGCAGCCCAGTCAGGGGAGGGGCAGATACGCAGTATTTT.

The CDR3 DNA reads as TGTGCCAGCAGTTGGGGACAGGGGAACCAAGAGACCCAGTACTTC. Its protein product is CASSWGQGNQETQYF. The chain links TRBV6-1 to TRBJ2-5; 10 positions match TRBD1. CDR1 is MNHNS and CDR2 is SASEGT in the germline V gene. Trimming removed 5 bases from V and 0 bases from J; junction bases left unmatched: 3. The CDR3 has 15 residues.

This clone turned up a few times. This chain uses TRBV7-8 with TRBJ1-5; D may be TRBD1 (5 bases). The CDR3 runs to 14 residues. Germline V gene sequence: CDR1 SGHVS, CDR2 FQNEAQ. Trimming left V 2 bases short and J 1 base short, with 6 bases between. The CDR3 nucleotides read TGTGCCAGCAGCTTATGGGGCAGCAATCAGCCCCAGCATTTT. Protein sequence: CASSLWGSNQPQHF.

The chain has TRBV9 and TRBJ1-1; D perhaps matches TRBD1 (5 bases). The germline V gene encodes CDR1 SGDLS and CDR2 YYNGEE. V was shortened by 1 base and J by 1 base, with 11 bases between the two germline ends. The CDR3 is made up of 15 amino acids. The DNA for the CDR3 is TGTGCCAGCAGCGTAAGTCCGGGGCCGAACACTGAAGCTTTCTTT. Translated: CASSVSPGPNTEAFF.

This clone was detected only a few times. The rearrangement links TRBV5-1 to TRBJ2-5, with 10 bases lining up with TRBD1. CDR1 and CDR2 (germline): SGHRS, YFSETQ. V was clipped by 7 bases and J by 5 bases; unmatched bases: 14. CDR3 length: 16 amino acids. Here the CDR3 reads CASGAGTGEMVETQYF. CDR3 coding DNA: TGCGCCAGCGGAGCCGGGACAGGGGAGATGGTGGAGACCCAGTACTTC.

This clone was seen more than once but under ten times. V is TRBV9 and J is TRBJ1-2, with 7 bases identical to TRBD1. Losses at the gene ends were 6 bases for V and 0 bases for J; bases not matched to a gene: 8. CDR3 length: 15 amino acids. CDR1 and CDR2 from the germline V gene are SGDLS and YYNGEE. CDR3 region: CASTRQGSSNYGYTF. The CDR3 DNA follows: TGTGCCAGCACCCGACAGGGATCCTCTAACTATGGCTACACCTTC.